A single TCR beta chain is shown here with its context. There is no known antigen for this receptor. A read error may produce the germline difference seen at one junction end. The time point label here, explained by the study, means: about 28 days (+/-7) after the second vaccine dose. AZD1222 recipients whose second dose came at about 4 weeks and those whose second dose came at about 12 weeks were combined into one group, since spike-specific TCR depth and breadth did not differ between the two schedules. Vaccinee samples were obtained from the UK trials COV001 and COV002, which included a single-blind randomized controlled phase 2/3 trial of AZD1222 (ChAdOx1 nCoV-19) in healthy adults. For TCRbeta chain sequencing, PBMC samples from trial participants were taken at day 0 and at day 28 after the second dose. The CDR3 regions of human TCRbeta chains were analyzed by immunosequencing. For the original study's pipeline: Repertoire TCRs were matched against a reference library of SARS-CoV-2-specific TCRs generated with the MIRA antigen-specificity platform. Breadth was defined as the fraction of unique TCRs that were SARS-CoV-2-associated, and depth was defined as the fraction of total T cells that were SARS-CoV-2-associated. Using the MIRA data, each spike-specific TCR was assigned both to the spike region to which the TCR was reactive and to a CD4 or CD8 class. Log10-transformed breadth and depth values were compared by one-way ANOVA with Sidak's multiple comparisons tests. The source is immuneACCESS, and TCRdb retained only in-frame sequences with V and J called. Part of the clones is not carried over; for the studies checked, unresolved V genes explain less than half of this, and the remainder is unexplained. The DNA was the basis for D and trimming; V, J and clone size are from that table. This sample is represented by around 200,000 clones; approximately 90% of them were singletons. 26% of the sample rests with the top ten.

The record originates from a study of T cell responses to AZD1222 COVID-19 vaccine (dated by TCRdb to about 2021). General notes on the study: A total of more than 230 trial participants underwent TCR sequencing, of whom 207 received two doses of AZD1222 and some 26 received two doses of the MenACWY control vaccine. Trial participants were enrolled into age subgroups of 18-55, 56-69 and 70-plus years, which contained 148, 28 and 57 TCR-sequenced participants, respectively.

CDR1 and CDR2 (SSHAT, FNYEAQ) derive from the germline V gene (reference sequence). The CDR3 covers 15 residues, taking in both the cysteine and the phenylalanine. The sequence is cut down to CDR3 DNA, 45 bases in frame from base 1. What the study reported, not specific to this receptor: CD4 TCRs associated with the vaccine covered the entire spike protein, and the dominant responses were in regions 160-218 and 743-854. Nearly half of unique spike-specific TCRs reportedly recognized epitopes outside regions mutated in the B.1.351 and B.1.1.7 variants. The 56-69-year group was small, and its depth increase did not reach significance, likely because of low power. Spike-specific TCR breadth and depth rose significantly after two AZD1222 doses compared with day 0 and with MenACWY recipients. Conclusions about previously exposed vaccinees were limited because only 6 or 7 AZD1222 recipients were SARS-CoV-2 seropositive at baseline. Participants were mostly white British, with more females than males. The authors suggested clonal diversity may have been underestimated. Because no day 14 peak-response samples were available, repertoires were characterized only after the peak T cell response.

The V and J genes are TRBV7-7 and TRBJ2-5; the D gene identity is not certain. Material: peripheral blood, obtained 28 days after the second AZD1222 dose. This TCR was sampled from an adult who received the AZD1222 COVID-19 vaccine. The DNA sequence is TGTGCTAGCAGCTTAGCTAAAGGGAACCAAGAGACCCAGTACTTC. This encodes CASSLAKGNQETQYF.